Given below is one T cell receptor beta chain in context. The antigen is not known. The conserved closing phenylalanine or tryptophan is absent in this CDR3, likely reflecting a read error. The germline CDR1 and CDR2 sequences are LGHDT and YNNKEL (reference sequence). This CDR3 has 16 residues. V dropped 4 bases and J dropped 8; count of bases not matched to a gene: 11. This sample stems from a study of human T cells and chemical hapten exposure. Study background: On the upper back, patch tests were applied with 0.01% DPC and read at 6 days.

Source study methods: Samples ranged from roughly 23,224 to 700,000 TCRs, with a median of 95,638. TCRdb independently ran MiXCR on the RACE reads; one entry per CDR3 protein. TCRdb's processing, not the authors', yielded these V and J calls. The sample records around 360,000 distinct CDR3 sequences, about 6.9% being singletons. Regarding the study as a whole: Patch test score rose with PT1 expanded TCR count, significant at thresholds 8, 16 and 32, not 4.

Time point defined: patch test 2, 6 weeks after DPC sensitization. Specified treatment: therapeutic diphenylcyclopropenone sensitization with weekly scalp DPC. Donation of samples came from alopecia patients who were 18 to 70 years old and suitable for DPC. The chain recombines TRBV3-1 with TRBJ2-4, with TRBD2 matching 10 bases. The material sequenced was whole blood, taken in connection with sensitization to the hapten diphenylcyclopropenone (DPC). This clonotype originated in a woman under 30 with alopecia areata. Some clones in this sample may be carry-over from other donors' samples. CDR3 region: CASSPPATSGVHIQYL. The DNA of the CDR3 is TGTGCCAGCAGCCCCCCCGCCACTAGCGGGGTACACATTCAGTACCTC.